This T cell receptor (beta chain) originates from a study of T cells in Graves' hyperthyroidism and ophthalmopathy. This clonotype was seen many times. The CDR3 has 17 residues. Germline values: CDR1 DFQATT, CDR2 SNEGSKA (reference sequence). Trimming cost V 6 bases and J 0 bases; bases outside gene matches: 12. Amplification targeted TCR beta CDR3 regions from RNA transcripts. The study used the HTBI primer set for a first-round RT-PCR of the TCR CDR3. Using its own MiXCR run on the multiplex PCR reads, TCRdb lists one record per CDR3 protein. Of about 350,000 distinct CDR3 sequences listed, approximately 14% were seen once; the top ten hold roughly 24%.

The chain combines TRBV20-1 with TRBJ2-1; TRBD2 matches 9 bases. Sequencing used blood. The source is a woman aged 25 to 39 with Graves' hyperthyroidism. The CDR3 coding sequence is TGCAGTGCCCCCGGGACTAGCCACCCAAGCTCCTACAATGAGCAGTTCTTC. It is translated as CSAPGTSHPSSYNEQFF.